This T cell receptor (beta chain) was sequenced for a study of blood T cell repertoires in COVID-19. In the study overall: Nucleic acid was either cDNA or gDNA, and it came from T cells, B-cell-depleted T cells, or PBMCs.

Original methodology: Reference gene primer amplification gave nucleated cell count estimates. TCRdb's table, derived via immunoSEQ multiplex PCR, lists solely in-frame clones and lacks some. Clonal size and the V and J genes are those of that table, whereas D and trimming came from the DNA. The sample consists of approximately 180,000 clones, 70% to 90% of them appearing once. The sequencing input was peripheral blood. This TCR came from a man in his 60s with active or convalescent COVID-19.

CDR3 sequence: CASSFDGQNYEQYF. CDR3 coding DNA: TGCGCCAGCAGCTTTGACGGACAAAACTACGAGCAGTACTTC. The V gene is TRBV5-1, the J gene TRBJ2-7, with a weak D call TRBD1 (5 bases). CDR1 SGHRS and CDR2 YFSETQ come from the germline V gene. V was shortened by 2 bases and J by 3 bases, with 12 bases between the two germline ends. The CDR3 runs to 14 residues.